Below are 23 T cell receptor beta chains sequenced from a single sample in a study of regulatory T cells in long-lasting Graves disease. According to the study, TCR beta libraries were built with iRepertoire HTBI primers and CDR3-region Arm-PCR. One entry per CDR3 protein results from TCRdb running MiXCR on the multiplex PCR reads. This table has around 400,000 distinct CDR3 sequences, roughly 21% appearing once. Documented time point: persistent/refractory GD, antithyroid drugs over 5 years with positive TRAb. Extracted RNA from PBMCs served as the source of the TCR library. This material consisted of peripheral blood mononuclear cells (PBMCs), taken when the disease was refractory, from a patient treated with antithyroid drugs. The receptors were gathered from a female donor with Graves disease.

This clonotype was detected many times. J is TRBJ2-5 and V is TRBV28; 13 nucleotides line up with TRBD2. Germline loops: CDR1 MDHEN, CDR2 SYDVKM. J lost 7 bases, V lost 6 bases, and 8 bases had no gene match. This CDR3 region has 15 residues. The CDR3 nucleotides read TGTGCCAGCAGAACCGGGACTAGCGGGGATCGGACCCAGTACTTC. Amino acid sequence: CASRTGTSGDRTQYF.

This clonotype was seen at least ten times. The gene calls are TRBV20-1 and TRBJ2-5; D gene ambiguous. Trimming shortened V by 1 base and J by 2 bases, and 11 bases separated the two germline ends. Germline V gene data show CDR1 as DFQATT and CDR2 as SNEGSKA (reference sequence). The CDR3 totals 14 residues. CDR3: CSARALPLQETQYF. As DNA, the CDR3 is TGCAGTGCTAGAGCCTTACCCTTACAAGAGACCCAGTACTTC.

This clonotype was recorded at least ten times. CDR3 amino acids: CSAAGNSYEQYF. The CDR3, as DNA: TGCAGTGCTGCCGGGAACTCCTACGAGCAGTACTTC. V usage is TRBV20-1 and J usage is TRBJ2-7; D is perhaps TRBD2 (5 bases). Trimming took off 5 bases at V and 0 bases at J, with 8 bases between the two ends. CDR3 length: 12 amino acids. Germline lookup yields CDR1 DFQATT and CDR2 SNEGSKA (reference sequence).

As regards this clonotype: A junction boundary mismatches the germline segment, possibly from a read error. The chain has TRBV5-1 and TRBJ1-1; 11 nucleotides align to TRBD1. Germline CDR1 reads SGHRS; CDR2 reads YFSETQ. This CDR3 spans 17 amino acids. This CDR3 reads CASSPGTGGVEGTEALF. As DNA, the CDR3 is TGCGCCAGCAGCCCCGGGACAGGGGGTGTAGAGGGCACTGAAGCTCTCTTT.

This clonotype was recorded at least ten times. The J gene is TRBJ2-5, the V gene TRBV6-1, with D possibly TRBD1 on 7 matching bases. The CDR3 loop spans 15 amino acids. Germline V gives CDR1 MNHNS, CDR2 SASEGT. The V and J ends lost 2 bases and 6 bases respectively, with 16 bases between them. The CDR3: CASSEIPQGRQTQYF. The CDR3 nucleotides are TGTGCCAGCAGTGAAATCCCACAGGGGAGGCAGACCCAGTACTTC.

V and J are TRBV6-2 or TRBV6-3 and TRBJ2-3; D is undetermined. The V and J ends lost 5 bases and 4 bases respectively, with 10 bases between them. This CDR3 spans 13 amino acids. Germline CDR1 and CDR2: MNHEY and SVGEGT. The CDR3 is CASSEAPPDTQYF. DNA of the CDR3: TGTGCCAGCAGTGAAGCCCCTCCAGATACGCAGTATTTT.

There are a few counts of this clonotype. The chain employs TRBV7-9 and TRBJ1-5; D is possibly TRBD1 (6 bases). The length of the CDR3 is 14 residues. The ends were cut back, 4 bases at V and 3 bases at J, with 10 bases in the middle. Looked up from germline, CDR1 is SEHNR and CDR2 is FQNEAQ (reference sequence). The CDR3 coding sequence is TGTGCCAGCAGCTCCCGGGACACCAATCAGCCCCAGCATTTT. It specifies CASSSRDTNQPQHF. Drawing the rest from reference TRBV7-9 and TRBJ1-5, the complete variable domain is DTGVSQNPRHKITKRGQNVTFRCDPISEHNRLYWYRQTLGQGPEFLTYFQNEAQLEKSRLLSDRFSAERPKGSFSTLEIQRTEQGDSAMYLCASSSRDTNQPQHFGDGTRLSIL.

This clonotype was counted only a few times. The chain links TRBV5-1 to TRBJ2-1, with 9 nucleotides matching TRBD2. Looked up from germline, CDR1 is SGHRS and CDR2 is YFSETQ. CDR3 length: 16 amino acids. The ends lost 1 base at V and 4 bases at J; junction bases unmatched: 6. CDR3 nucleotide sequence: TGCGCCAGCAGCTTGCTTAGCGGGAGCGAGTACAATGAGCAGTTCTTC. This sequence encodes CASSLLSGSEYNEQFF. The entire variable domain, with the rest obtained from reference TRBV5-1 and TRBJ2-1, is as follows: KAGVTQTPRYLIKTRGQQVTLSCSPISGHRSVSWYQQTPGQGLQFLFEYFSETQRNKGNFPGRFSGRQFSNSRSEMNVSTLELGDSALYLCASSLLSGSEYNEQFFGPGTRLTVL.

This clonotype was counted ten times or more. The gene calls are TRBV28 and TRBJ2-7; the D gene is possibly TRBD2 (5 bases). CDR1 and CDR2 (germline): MDHEN, SYDVKM. The ends were cut back, 2 bases at V and 1 base at J, with 12 bases in the middle. The CDR3 runs 15 residues. CDR3 region: CASSLKAAASYEQYF. CDR3 nucleotides: TGTGCCAGCAGTTTAAAAGCGGCAGCTTCCTACGAGCAGTACTTC.

This clonotype was found many times. J is TRBJ1-2 and V is TRBV30; TRBD1 matches at 8 bases. Germline loops: CDR1 GTSNPN, CDR2 SVGIG (reference sequence). This CDR3 comprises 13 residues. Trimming removed 1 base from V and 5 bases from J; junction bases left unmatched: 3. The CDR3: CAWSEDRVYGYTF. The CDR3 DNA sequence: TGTGCCTGGAGTGAGGACAGGGTTTATGGCTACACCTTC.

The chain employs TRBV28 and TRBJ1-5; TRBD1 is a possible D gene (5 bases). Germline loops: CDR1 MDHEN, CDR2 SYDVKM. Deletions cut 6 bases from V and 3 bases from J, with 12 bases between. CDR3 length: 14 amino acids. This CDR3 is CASSPGTPNQPQHF. As DNA, the CDR3 is TGTGCCAGCAGCCCCGGGACTCCCAATCAGCCCCAGCATTTT.

Many counts were recorded for this clonotype. The genes are TRBV28 and TRBJ1-1; D call uncertain. CDR3 length: 11 amino acids. Trimming removed 7 bases at V and 1 base at J, with 4 bases between. Germline V CDR1 and CDR2: MDHEN, SYDVKM. The CDR3 DNA reads as TGTGCCAGCATTACGAACACTGAAGCTTTCTTT. This sequence encodes CASITNTEAFF.

As concerns this clonotype: A read error is the likely source, as a far larger clone sits one nucleotide away. This chain uses TRBV10-3 with TRBJ1-1; D remains unclear. Germline lookup yields CDR1 ENHRY and CDR2 SYGVKD. The V and J ends lost 2 bases and 0 bases respectively, with 1 base between them. The CDR3 extends over 12 amino acids. As DNA, the CDR3 is TGTGCCATCAGTGAGGTGAACACTGAAGCTTTCTTT. Its protein is CAISEVNTEAFF.

In this sample, this clonotype turned up a few times. At one end, the junction sequence differs from germline, possibly due to a read error. The chain recombines TRBV5-6 with TRBJ2-5, with unresolved D. This CDR3 is 15 amino acids long. The germline gives CDR1 SGHDT, CDR2 YYEEEE. The DNA for the CDR3 is TGTGCCAGCAGCTCGCTCCAAACGTACCAAGAGGCCCAGTACTTC. It specifies CASSSLQTYQEAQYF.

This clonotype was found many times. The V call is TRBV11-3, the J call TRBJ2-2; no reliable D call. CDR3 length: 12 amino acids. V lost 0 bases to trimming and J lost 7 bases, with 3 bases between them. The germline CDR1 and CDR2 sequences are SGHNT and YENEEA. DNA of the CDR3: TGTGCCAGCAGCTTAGATGGCGGGGAGCTGTTTTTT. This encodes CASSLDGGELFF.

This clonotype was seen only a few times. The chain employs TRBV20-1 and TRBJ2-5, with D possibly TRBD1 on 5 matching bases. Germline lookup yields CDR1 DFQATT and CDR2 SNEGSKA (reference sequence). The CDR3 is made up of 14 amino acids. V was cut by 2 bases and J by 1 base, with 11 bases left in between. DNA of the CDR3: TGCAGTGCTAGATCAGGGATCGTCCAAGAGACCCAGTACTTC. As protein: CSARSGIVQETQYF.

The chain links TRBV27 to TRBJ1-2; D gene uncertain. V was trimmed by 1 base and J by 4 bases, leaving 16 bases between them. CDR3 length equals 16 residues. In germline, CDR1 is MNHEY, CDR2 SMNVEV (reference sequence). CDR3 in DNA: TGTGCCAGCAGTTTATTACCACTAACTAACCTCTATGGCTACACCTTC. Protein product: CASSLLPLTNLYGYTF.

The CDR3 DNA sequence: TGTGCCAGCTCGGGGGTTTGGGGAACAGCGTACAATGAGCAGTTCTTC. Translation gives CASSGVWGTAYNEQFF. The chain combines TRBV18 with TRBJ2-1; either TRBD1 or TRBD2 may fit D (5 bases each). V was shortened by 6 bases and J by 4 bases, with 19 bases between the two germline ends. Germline V gene lookup returns CDR1 KGHSH and CDR2 LQKENI. The CDR3 sequence is 16 residues long.

The table lists this clonotype with many counts. The chain recombines TRBV7-8 with TRBJ2-7, with 12 bases aligning to TRBD2. The CDR3 runs 17 residues. J lost 3 bases, V lost 4 bases, and 10 bases had no gene match. CDR1 SGHVS and CDR2 FQNEAQ come from the germline V gene. The CDR3: CASSSRLAGASVYEQYF. CDR3 bases: TGTGCCAGCAGCTCCCGACTAGCGGGAGCTAGCGTCTACGAGCAGTACTTC.

This clonotype showed up just a few times. The chain is built from TRBV9 and TRBJ1-5; D gene unclear. Germline V gene sequence: CDR1 SGDLS, CDR2 YYNGEE. V was clipped by 4 bases and J by 5 bases, with 16 bases between them. The CDR3 is made up of 15 amino acids. Written as DNA, the CDR3 is TGTGCCAGCAGCCCCACCCCCACTGGCGATCAGCCCCAGCATTTT. This codes for CASSPTPTGDQPQHF.

The rearrangement joins TRBV2 to TRBJ2-5; 7 bases line up with TRBD1. This CDR3 contains 12 residues. CDR1 is SNHLY and CDR2 is FYNNEI in the germline V gene. Trimming cost V 6 bases and J 10 bases; bases outside gene matches: 8. In DNA, the CDR3 is TGTGCCAGCAGCGGATCAGGGGGTCACCAGTACTTC. Protein sequence: CASSGSGGHQYF.

The V and J genes are TRBV6-2 or TRBV6-3 and TRBJ1-4, with 10 bases matching TRBD1. The CDR3 has 15 residues. Germline assignment: CDR1 MNHEY and CDR2 SVGEGT. V gave up 6 bases and J gave up 8 bases; unmatched junction bases: 9. The CDR3 loop reads CASSRQGARGEKLFF. The CDR3 nucleotides are TGTGCCAGCAGCAGACAGGGGGCCAGAGGGGAAAAACTGTTTTTT.

This clonotype has a count of ten or more. The chain links TRBV5-6 to TRBJ1-6, with D possibly being TRBD1 (5 bases). The CDR3 runs to 16 residues. Germline V gene lookup returns CDR1 SGHDT and CDR2 YYEEEE. V gave up 0 bases and J gave up 9 bases, with 16 bases separating them. The CDR3 spells CASSLAPGRNGSPLHF. The CDR3 nucleotides are TGTGCCAGCAGCTTGGCCCCGGGACGGAACGGTTCACCCCTCCACTTT.